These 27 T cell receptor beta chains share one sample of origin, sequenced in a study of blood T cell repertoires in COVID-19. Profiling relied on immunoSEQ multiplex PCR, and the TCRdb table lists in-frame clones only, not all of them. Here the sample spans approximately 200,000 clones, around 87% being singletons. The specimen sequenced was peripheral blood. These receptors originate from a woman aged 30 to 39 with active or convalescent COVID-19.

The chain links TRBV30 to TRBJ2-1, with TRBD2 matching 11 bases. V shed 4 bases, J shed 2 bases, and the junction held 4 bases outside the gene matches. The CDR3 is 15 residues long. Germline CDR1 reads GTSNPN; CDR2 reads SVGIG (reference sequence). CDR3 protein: CAWTQLAGAYNEQFF. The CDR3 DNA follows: TGTGCCTGGACCCAACTAGCGGGGGCCTACAATGAGCAGTTCTTC.

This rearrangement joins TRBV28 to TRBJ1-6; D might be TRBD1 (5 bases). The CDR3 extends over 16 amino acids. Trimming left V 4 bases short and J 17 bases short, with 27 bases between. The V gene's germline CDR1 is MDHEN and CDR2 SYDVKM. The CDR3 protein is CASSSLSPSEGEGVHF. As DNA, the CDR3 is TGTGCCAGCAGTTCCCTATCCCCCTCGGAAGGGGAGGGAGTCCACTTT.

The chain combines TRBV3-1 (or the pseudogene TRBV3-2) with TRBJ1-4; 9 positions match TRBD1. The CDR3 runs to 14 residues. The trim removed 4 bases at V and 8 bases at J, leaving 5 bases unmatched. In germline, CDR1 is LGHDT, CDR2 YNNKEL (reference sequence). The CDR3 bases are TGTGCCAGCAGCCCGGGACAGGGTGGAGAAAAACTGTTTTTT. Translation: CASSPGQGGEKLFF.

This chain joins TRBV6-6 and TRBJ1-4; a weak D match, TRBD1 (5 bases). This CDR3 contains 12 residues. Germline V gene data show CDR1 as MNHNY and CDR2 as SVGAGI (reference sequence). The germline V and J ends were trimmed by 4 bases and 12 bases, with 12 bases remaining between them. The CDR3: CASSSGTVELFF. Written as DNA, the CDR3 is TGTGCCAGCAGTTCCGGGACTGTGGAACTGTTTTTT.

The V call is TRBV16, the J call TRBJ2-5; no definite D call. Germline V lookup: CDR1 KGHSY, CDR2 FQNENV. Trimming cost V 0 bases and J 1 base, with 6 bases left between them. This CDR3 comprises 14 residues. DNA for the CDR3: TGTGCCAGCAGCCAATCTTCCAGCCAAGAGACCCAGTACTTC. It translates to CASSQSSSQETQYF.

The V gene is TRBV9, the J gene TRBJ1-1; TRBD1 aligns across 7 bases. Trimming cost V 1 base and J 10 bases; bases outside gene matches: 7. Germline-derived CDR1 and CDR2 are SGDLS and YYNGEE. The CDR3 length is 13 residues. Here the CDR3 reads CASSVQTGMVAFF. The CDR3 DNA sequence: TGTGCCAGCAGCGTACAGACAGGGATGGTAGCTTTCTTT.

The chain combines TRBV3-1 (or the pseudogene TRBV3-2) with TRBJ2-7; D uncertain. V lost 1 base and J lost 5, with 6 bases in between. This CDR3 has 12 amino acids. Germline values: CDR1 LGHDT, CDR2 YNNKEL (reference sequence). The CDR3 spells CASSQVNHEQYF. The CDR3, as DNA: TGTGCCAGCAGCCAAGTCAATCACGAGCAGTACTTC.

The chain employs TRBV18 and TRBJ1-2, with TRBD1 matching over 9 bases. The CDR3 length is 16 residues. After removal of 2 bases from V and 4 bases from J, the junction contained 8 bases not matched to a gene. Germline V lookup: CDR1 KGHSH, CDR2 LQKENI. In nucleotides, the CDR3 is TGTGCCAGCTCACCATATCCGGGACAGGGTTTCTATGGCTACACCTTC. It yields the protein CASSPYPGQGFYGYTF.

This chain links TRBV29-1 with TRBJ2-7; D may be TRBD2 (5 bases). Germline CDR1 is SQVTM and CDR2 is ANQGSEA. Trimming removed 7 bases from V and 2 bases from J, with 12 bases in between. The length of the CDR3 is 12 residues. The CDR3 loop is CSAMDSPYEQYF. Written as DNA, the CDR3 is TGCAGCGCAATGGACTCTCCCTACGAGCAGTACTTC.

CDR3 nucleotide sequence: TGTGCCAGCAGCTTTTCTCTAGATACGCAGTATTTT. Translating gives CASSFSLDTQYF. V is TRBV5-6 and J is TRBJ2-3; D is unresolved. The CDR3 length is 12 residues. CDR1 and CDR2 from the germline V gene are SGHDT and YYEEEE. Trimming removed 2 bases at V and 5 bases at J, with 6 bases between.

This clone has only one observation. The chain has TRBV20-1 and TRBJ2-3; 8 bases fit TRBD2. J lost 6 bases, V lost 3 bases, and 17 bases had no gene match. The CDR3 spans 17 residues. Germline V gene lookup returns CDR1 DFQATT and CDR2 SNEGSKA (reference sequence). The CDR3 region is CSASLPVGRGGRDTQYF. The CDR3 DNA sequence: TGCAGTGCTAGTCTCCCGGTGGGACGGGGGGGCCGGGATACGCAGTATTTT.

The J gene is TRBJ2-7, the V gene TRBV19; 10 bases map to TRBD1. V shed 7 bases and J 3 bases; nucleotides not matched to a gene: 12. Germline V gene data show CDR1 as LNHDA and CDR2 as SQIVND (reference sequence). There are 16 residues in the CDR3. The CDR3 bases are TGTGCCAGTACCCCTTCCGGGACAGGGGTCCTCTACGAGCAGTACTTC. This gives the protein CASTPSGTGVLYEQYF.

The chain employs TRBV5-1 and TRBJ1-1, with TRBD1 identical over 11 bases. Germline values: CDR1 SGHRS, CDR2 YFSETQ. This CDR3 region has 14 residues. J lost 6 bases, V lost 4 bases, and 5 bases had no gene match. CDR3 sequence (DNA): TGCGCCAGCAGCGGTGGACAGGGGGCCTCTGAAGCTTTCTTT. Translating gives CASSGGQGASEAFF. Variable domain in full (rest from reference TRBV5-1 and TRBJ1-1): KAGVTQTPRYLIKTRGQQVTLSCSPISGHRSVSWYQQTPGQGLQFLFEYFSETQRNKGNFPGRFSGRQFSNSRSEMNVSTLELGDSALYLCASSGGQGASEAFFGQGTRLTVV.

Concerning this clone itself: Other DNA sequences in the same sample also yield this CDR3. CDR3 nucleotides: TGTGCCAGTAGTATTGGACAGGGGAATCAGCCCCAGCATTTT. Translated: CASSIGQGNQPQHF. J is TRBJ1-5 and V is TRBV19, with 9 bases aligning to TRBD1. CDR1 LNHDA and CDR2 SQIVND come from the germline V gene (reference sequence). V was pared by 3 bases and J by 4 bases, with 1 base of the junction left unmatched. CDR3 length: 14 residues.

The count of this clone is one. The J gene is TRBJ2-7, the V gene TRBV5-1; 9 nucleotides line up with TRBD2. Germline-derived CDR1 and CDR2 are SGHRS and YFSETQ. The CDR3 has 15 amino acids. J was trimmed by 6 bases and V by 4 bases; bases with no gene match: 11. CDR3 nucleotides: TGCGCCAGCAGCCGGGGCGGCGGGGGGGCCGGCGAGCAGTACTTC. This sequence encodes CASSRGGGGAGEQYF.

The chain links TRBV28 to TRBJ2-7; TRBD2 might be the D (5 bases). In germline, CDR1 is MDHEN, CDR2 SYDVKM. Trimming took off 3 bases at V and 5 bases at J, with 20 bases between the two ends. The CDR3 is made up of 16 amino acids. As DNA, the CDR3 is TGTGCCAGCAGTTTCCGTCAGGAACTATCAGCGGACGAGCAGTACTTC. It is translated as CASSFRQELSADEQYF.

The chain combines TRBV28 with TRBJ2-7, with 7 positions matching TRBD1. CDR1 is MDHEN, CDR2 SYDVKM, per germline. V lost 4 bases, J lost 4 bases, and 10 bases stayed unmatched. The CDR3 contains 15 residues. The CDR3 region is CASSSTGTALYEQYF. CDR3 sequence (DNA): TGTGCCAGCAGTTCCACCGGGACAGCACTATACGAGCAGTACTTC.

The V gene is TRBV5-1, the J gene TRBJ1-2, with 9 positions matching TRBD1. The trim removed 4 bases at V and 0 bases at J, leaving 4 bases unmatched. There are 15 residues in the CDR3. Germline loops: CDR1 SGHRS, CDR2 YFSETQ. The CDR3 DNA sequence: TGCGCCAGCAGCCCCCGGACAGGGGCTAACTATGGCTACACCTTC. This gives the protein CASSPRTGANYGYTF.

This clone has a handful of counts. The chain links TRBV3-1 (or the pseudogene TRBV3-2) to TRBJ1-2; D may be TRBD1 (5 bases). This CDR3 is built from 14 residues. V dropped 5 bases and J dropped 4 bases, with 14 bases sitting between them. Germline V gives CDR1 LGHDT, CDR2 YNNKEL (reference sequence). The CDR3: CASSAAGRAYGYTF. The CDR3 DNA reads TGTGCCAGCAGCGCAGCGGGGCGCGCCTATGGCTACACCTTC.

DNA for the CDR3: TGCAGCGTTGACCCGGGACAGGGGGAATTTAACTATGGCTACACCTTC. It is translated as CSVDPGQGEFNYGYTF. The V gene is TRBV29-1, the J gene TRBJ1-2; TRBD1 matches at 11 bases. CDR3 length: 16 amino acids. The V and J ends lost 3 bases and 1 base, in that order; junction bases with no gene match: 7. Germline loops: CDR1 SQVTM, CDR2 ANQGSEA.

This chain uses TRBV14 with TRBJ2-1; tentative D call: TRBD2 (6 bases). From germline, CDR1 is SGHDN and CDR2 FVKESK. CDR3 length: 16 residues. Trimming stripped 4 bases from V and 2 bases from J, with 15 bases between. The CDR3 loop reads CASSPTSLSTYNEQFF. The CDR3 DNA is TGTGCCAGCAGCCCGACTAGTCTCTCAACCTACAATGAGCAGTTCTTC.

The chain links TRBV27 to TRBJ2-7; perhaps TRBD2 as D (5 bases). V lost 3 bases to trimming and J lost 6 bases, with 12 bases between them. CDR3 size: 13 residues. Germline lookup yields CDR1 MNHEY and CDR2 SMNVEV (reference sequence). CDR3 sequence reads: CASSFGVQFEQYF. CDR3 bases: TGTGCCAGCAGTTTCGGGGTCCAGTTCGAGCAGTACTTC.

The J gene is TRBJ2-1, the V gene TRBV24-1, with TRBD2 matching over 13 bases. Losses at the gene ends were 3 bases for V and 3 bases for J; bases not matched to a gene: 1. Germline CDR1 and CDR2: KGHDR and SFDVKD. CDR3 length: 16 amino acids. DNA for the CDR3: TGTGCCACCAGTGATCGGACTAGCGGGGGCTACAATGAGCAGTTCTTC. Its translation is CATSDRTSGGYNEQFF.

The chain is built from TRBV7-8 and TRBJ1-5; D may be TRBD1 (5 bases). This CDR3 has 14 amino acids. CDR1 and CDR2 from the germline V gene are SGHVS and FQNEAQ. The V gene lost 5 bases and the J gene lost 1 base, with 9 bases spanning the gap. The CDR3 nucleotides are TGTGCCAGCAGCGCCAGGGTCAGCAATCAGCCCCAGCATTTT. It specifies CASSARVSNQPQHF.

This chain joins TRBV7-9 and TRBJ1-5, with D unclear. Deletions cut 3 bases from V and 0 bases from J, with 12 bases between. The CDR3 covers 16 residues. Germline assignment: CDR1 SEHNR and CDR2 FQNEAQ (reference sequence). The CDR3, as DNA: TGTGCCAGCAGCTTCGCCTACGGTGTTAGCAATCAGCCCCAGCATTTT. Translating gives CASSFAYGVSNQPQHF.

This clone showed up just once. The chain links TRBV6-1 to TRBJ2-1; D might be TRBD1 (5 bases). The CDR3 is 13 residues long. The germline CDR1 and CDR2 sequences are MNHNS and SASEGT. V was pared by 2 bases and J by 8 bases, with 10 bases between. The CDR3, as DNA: TGTGCCAGCAGTGAAAGGGGTGATTATGAGCAGTTCTTC. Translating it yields CASSERGDYEQFF.

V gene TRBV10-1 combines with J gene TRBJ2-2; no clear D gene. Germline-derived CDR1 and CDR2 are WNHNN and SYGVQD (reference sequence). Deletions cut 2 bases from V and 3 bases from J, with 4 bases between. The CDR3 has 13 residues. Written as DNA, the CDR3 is TGCGCCAGCAGTGAGCAGTACACCGGGGAGCTGTTTTTT. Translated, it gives CASSEQYTGELFF.